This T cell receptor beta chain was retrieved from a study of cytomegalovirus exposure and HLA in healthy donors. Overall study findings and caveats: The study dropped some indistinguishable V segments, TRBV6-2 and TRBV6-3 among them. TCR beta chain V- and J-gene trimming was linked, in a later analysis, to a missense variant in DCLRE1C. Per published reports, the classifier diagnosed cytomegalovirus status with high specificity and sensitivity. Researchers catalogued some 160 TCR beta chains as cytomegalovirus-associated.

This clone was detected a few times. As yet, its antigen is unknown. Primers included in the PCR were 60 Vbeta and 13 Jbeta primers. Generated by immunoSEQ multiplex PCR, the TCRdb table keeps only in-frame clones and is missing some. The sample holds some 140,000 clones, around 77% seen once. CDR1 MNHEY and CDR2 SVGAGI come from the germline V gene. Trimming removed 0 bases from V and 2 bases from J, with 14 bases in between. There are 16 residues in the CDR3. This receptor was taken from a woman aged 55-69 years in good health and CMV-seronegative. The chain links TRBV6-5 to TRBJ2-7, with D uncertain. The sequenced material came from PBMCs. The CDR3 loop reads CASSYSVFGAAYEQYF. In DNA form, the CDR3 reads TGTGCCAGCAGTTACTCGGTTTTTGGAGCCGCCTACGAGCAGTACTTC.